These T cell receptor beta chains were read from a single sample in a study of blood T cells in healthy people across ages. MiXCR, applied by TCRdb to the 5' RACE reads, yields one record per CDR3 protein. The sample yields roughly 500,000 distinct CDR3 sequences, around 24% seen once. The same sample was also used in a study of T cells of mothers and their children.

Sequenced material: blood. These TCRs come from a boy between 10 and 17 years old in good health. Both conserved end residues are part of each CDR3. D genes are given only for firm matches. Not all rows give a size; the values are once, few, many and, for expanded clones, a class.

d_gene | j_gene | v_gene | abundance | CDR3nt | CDR3aa
TRBD2 | TRBJ2-1 | TRBV4-1 | - | TGCGCCAGCAGCCAAGATTTCCTAGCGGGGTACAATGAGCAGTTCTTC | CASSQDFLAGYNEQFF
- | TRBJ2-1 | TRBV29-1 | - | TGCAGCGGAGATGAGCAGTTCTTC | CSGDEQFF
TRBD2 | TRBJ2-3 | TRBV12-3/TRBV12-4 | few | TGTGCCAGCAGCCACCTCTTAGCGGGTACGCAGTATTTT | CASSHLLAGTQYF
- | TRBJ2-7 | TRBV11-2 | few | TGTGCCAGCAGCTTAGATTGGTTGGCAGGGTATGGGTACGAGCAGTACTTC | CASSLDWLAGYGYEQYF
- | TRBJ1-1 | TRBV7-2 | - | TGTGCCAGCAGCCCCGTTGGGGAGATGAACGCTGAAGCTTTCTTT | CASSPVGEMNAEAFF
- | TRBJ2-7 | TRBV27 | many | TGTGCCAGCAGCCTGGGGGCGTCCTACGAGCAGTACTTC | CASSLGASYEQYF
- | TRBJ1-2 | TRBV28 | - | TGTGCCAGCAGTTTATCCAGAGTCTATGGCTACACCTTC | CASSLSRVYGYTF
- | TRBJ1-1 | TRBV6-1 | few | TGTGCCAGCTTATACGGGGGCACTGAAGCTTTCTTT | CASLYGGTEAFF
TRBD2 | TRBJ2-7 | TRBV28 | - | TGTGCCAGCAGTTTGGCGGCTAGCGGGAGCGGCGAGCAGTACTTC | CASSLAASGSGEQYF
- | TRBJ2-7 | TRBV29-1 | few | TGCAGCGTTGAGATAGGGGCCTACGAGCAGTACTTC | CSVEIGAYEQYF